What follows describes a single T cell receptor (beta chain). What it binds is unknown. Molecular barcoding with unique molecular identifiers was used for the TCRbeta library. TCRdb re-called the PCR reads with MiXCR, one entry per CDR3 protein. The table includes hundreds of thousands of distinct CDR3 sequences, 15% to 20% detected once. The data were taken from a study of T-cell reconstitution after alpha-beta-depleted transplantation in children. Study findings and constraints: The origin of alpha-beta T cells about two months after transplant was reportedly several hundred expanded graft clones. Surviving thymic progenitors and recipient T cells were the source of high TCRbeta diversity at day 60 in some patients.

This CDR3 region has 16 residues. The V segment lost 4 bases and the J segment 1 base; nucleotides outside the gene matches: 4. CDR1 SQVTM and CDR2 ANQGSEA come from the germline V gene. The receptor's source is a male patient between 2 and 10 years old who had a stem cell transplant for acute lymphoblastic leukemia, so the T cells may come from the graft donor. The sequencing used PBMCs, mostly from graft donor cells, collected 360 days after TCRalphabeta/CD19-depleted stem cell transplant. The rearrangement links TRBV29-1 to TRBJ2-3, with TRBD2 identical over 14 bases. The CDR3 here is CSVGLAGGPRTDTQYF. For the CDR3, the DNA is TGCAGCGTTGGACTAGCGGGAGGGCCACGCACAGATACGCAGTATTTT.